These 28 T cell receptor beta chains were all obtained from the same sample, sequenced in a study of beta chain features in type 1 diabetes. Every isolated RNA sample was fully reverse transcribed, so sequencing captured expressed TCRB transcripts. The repertoire was sequenced with immunoSEQ multiplex PCR; TCRdb's copy has only in-frame clones and lacks some. The table has under 800,000 clones, around a sixth seen once. The sample consisted of naive CD4+ T cells from blood. These receptors all come from a man younger than 35 in good health.

There are a few counts of this clone. The rearrangement joins TRBV15 to TRBJ1-2; 7 nucleotides align to TRBD1. CDR3 length: 14 amino acids. Trimming took 2 bases from V and 7 from J; bases not matched to a gene: 7. The germline V gene encodes CDR1 LNHNV and CDR2 YYDKDF (reference sequence). CDR3 sequence reads: CATSRYQGGTGYTF. In nucleotides, the CDR3 is TGTGCCACCAGCAGATACCAGGGGGGGACTGGCTACACCTTC.

This clone has a handful of counts. This rearrangement joins TRBV11-2 to TRBJ2-3, with D possibly being TRBD1 (6 bases). Germline CDR1 reads SGHAT; CDR2 reads FQNNGV. V lost 5 bases to trimming and J lost 2 bases, with 14 bases between them. This CDR3 is 15 amino acids long. For the CDR3, the DNA is TGTGCCAGCAGCGCAGACAGGCTCGACACAGATACGCAGTATTTT. It codes for CASSADRLDTDTQYF.

The chain links TRBV7-2 to TRBJ2-1; D not certain. Per the germline V gene, CDR1 is SGHTA and CDR2 is FQGNSA. Trimming pared 6 bases from V and 4 bases from J, leaving 13 bases between. There are 14 residues in the CDR3. The CDR3 here is CASSQGNYYNEQFF. For the CDR3, the DNA is TGTGCCAGCAGTCAAGGGAACTATTACAATGAGCAGTTCTTC.

V usage is TRBV6-1 and J usage is TRBJ2-1; a possible D gene is TRBD2 (5 bases). Trimming removed 10 bases from V and 6 bases from J, with 13 bases in between. The CDR3 loop spans 12 amino acids. The germline V gene has CDR1 MNHNS and CDR2 SASEGT. CDR3 amino acids: CATGIPSNEQFF. The CDR3 nucleotides are TGTGCCACCGGGATCCCGAGCAATGAGCAGTTCTTC.

The chain employs TRBV7-2 and TRBJ1-4; no reliable D call. The CDR3 extends over 14 amino acids. The germline gives CDR1 SGHTA, CDR2 FQGNSA. V shed 2 bases and J shed 8 bases, with 12 bases lying between them. CDR3 sequence: CASSLNLLGEKLFF. Here the CDR3 DNA reads TGTGCCAGCAGCTTAAACCTCCTGGGGGAAAAACTGTTTTTT.

This clone was picked up a small number of times. The chain has TRBV18 and TRBJ2-3, with TRBD1 matching 7 bases. V gave up 2 bases and J gave up 0 bases; unmatched junction bases: 2. The CDR3 totals 15 residues. CDR1 is KGHSH, CDR2 LQKENI, per germline. CDR3 nucleotides: TGTGCCAGCTCACCAATCAGGGGGAGCACAGATACGCAGTATTTT. It is translated as CASSPIRGSTDTQYF.

This clone occurred a few times. This sample includes further DNA sequences coding for the same CDR3. V usage is TRBV5-1 and J usage is TRBJ2-1; 8 bases agree with TRBD2. Looked up from germline, CDR1 is SGHRS and CDR2 is YFSETQ. The CDR3 runs 12 residues. V lost 0 bases and J lost 10; bases outside the gene matches: 0. As DNA, the CDR3 is TGCGCCAGCAGCTTGGTAGCGGGAGAGCAGTTCTTC. Amino acids: CASSLVAGEQFF.

The CDR3 protein is CASSRRQGENEKLFF. In DNA form, the CDR3 reads TGTGCCAGCAGCCGACGACAGGGGGAGAATGAAAAACTGTTTTTT. The chain uses TRBV4-2 and TRBJ1-4, with 9 bases identical to TRBD1. Trimming removed 4 bases from V and 5 bases from J; junction bases left unmatched: 5. The germline V gene encodes CDR1 LGHNA and CDR2 YNFKEQ. The CDR3 covers 15 residues.

The rearrangement links TRBV19 to TRBJ1-2; D not resolved. Between the trimmed V and J ends, which lost 9 bases and 4 bases, there was a span of 12 bases. The CDR3 contains 12 residues. CDR1 is LNHDA, CDR2 SQIVND, per germline (reference sequence). The CDR3 spells CASEDRPYGYTF. In DNA, the CDR3 is TGTGCCAGCGAGGACCGTCCCTATGGCTACACCTTC.

The sample holds a few counts of this clone. The chain couples TRBV5-6 to TRBJ2-7; 10 bases are a match to TRBD2. Germline lookup yields CDR1 SGHDT and CDR2 YYEEEE. This CDR3 spans 15 amino acids. The junction had 6 bases not matched to a gene; V was cut back by 1 base and J by 5 bases. DNA of the CDR3: TGTGCCAGCAGCTTGCCTAGCGGGAGTTCCCACGAGCAGTACTTC. Translation gives CASSLPSGSSHEQYF.

V and J are TRBV6-1 and TRBJ1-1; D unclear. Deletions cut 0 bases from V and 5 bases from J, with 7 bases between. CDR3 length equals 13 residues. Germline CDR1 is MNHNS and CDR2 is SASEGT. The CDR3 region is CASSEALTTEAFF. The CDR3 DNA sequence: TGTGCCAGCAGTGAAGCGCTGACAACTGAAGCTTTCTTT.

The rearrangement uses TRBV7-6 and TRBJ2-7; tentatively, D is TRBD1 or TRBD2 (5 bases each). Per germline, CDR1 SGHVS and CDR2 FNYEAQ. CDR3 length: 19 amino acids. V dropped 1 base and J dropped 5 bases, with 27 bases sitting between them. As DNA, the CDR3 is TGTGCCAGCAGCTTAGTGCCCCCCGTGAGGGGTCCCATTTACCACGAGCAGTACTTC. Protein sequence: CASSLVPPVRGPIYHEQYF. The variable domain in full, with the rest retrieved from reference TRBV7-6 and TRBJ2-7, is GAGVSQSPRYKVTKRGQDVALRCDPISGHVSLYWYRQALGQGPEFLTYFNYEAQQDKSGLPNDRFSAERPEGSISTLTIQRTEQRDSAMYRCASSLVPPVRGPIYHEQYFGPGTRLTVT.

This clone was detected only a few times. The rearrangement joins TRBV6-4 to TRBJ2-7, with D perhaps matching TRBD1 (6 bases). The CDR3 covers 14 residues. Germline V lookup: CDR1 MRHNA, CDR2 SNTAGT. V lost 8 bases, J lost 1 base, and 15 bases lay in between. The CDR3 loop is CASLDRRSSYEQYF. CDR3 sequence (DNA): TGTGCCAGCCTTGACAGGCGATCTTCCTACGAGCAGTACTTC.

The chain carries TRBV4-1 and TRBJ2-1; 10 positions agree with TRBD2. J was trimmed by 4 bases and V by 1 base; bases with no gene match: 7. The CDR3 is 17 residues long. In germline, CDR1 is MGHRA, CDR2 YSYEKL. For the CDR3, the DNA is TGCGCCAGCAGCCAAGTCCTAGCGGGAGTGGAATACAATGAGCAGTTCTTC. It translates to CASSQVLAGVEYNEQFF.

The gene calls are TRBV7-2 and TRBJ1-5, with D possibly TRBD1 on 5 matching bases. This CDR3 has 14 residues. Trimming removed 3 bases from V and 3 bases from J, with 9 bases in between. Germline V gives CDR1 SGHTA, CDR2 FQGNSA. CDR3 in DNA: TGTGCCAGCAGCTTTTGGGGACTCAATCAGCCCCAGCATTTT. It translates to CASSFWGLNQPQHF.

The chain carries TRBV19 and TRBJ1-5; D is ambiguous. The CDR3 spans 12 residues. Germline CDR1 LNHDA, CDR2 SQIVND (reference sequence). The V end was cut by 5 bases, the J end by 3 bases, with 5 bases between. The CDR3 region is CASSPTNQPQHF. DNA for the CDR3: TGTGCCAGTAGTCCGACCAATCAGCCCCAGCATTTT.

CDR3: CASSVDGTGFHEQYF. The CDR3, as DNA: TGTGCCAGCAGCGTAGACGGGACAGGGTTCCACGAGCAGTACTTC. The chain has TRBV5-4 and TRBJ2-7; 9 nucleotides align to TRBD1. This CDR3 spans 15 amino acids. The germline gives CDR1 SGHNT, CDR2 YYREEE (reference sequence). V lost 4 bases and J lost 5; bases outside the gene matches: 10.

V is TRBV7-6 and J is TRBJ2-1, with 8 bases fitting TRBD2. V trimming: 7 bases; J trimming: 8 bases; junction bases outside the gene matches: 16. Germline CDR1 SGHVS, CDR2 FNYEAQ. The CDR3 spans 16 residues. CDR3 region: CASKGLGGASFHEQFF. CDR3 DNA sequence: TGTGCCAGCAAGGGACTAGGTGGGGCCTCCTTCCATGAGCAGTTCTTC. The variable domain in full, with the rest retrieved from reference TRBV7-6 and TRBJ2-1, is GAGVSQSPRYKVTKRGQDVALRCDPISGHVSLYWYRQALGQGPEFLTYFNYEAQQDKSGLPNDRFSAERPEGSISTLTIQRTEQRDSAMYRCASKGLGGASFHEQFFGPGTRLTVL.

This clone was detected only a few times. V gene TRBV10-3 combines with J gene TRBJ2-7, with D unclear. CDR3 length equals 13 residues. Germline CDR1 is ENHRY and CDR2 is SYGVKD. The ends were cut back, 8 bases at V and 5 bases at J, with 16 bases in the middle. The CDR3 loop reads CAIRRIGAHEQYF. CDR3 in DNA: TGTGCCATCCGGCGAATCGGTGCACACGAGCAGTACTTC.

This clone was detected a few times. The rearrangement joins TRBV18 to TRBJ1-1, with D tentatively TRBD1 (6 bases). With 8 bases removed from V and 2 bases from J, the gap between germline ends came to 9 bases. This CDR3 contains 12 residues. CDR1 and CDR2 (germline): KGHSH, LQKENI. The chain's CDR3 is CASVQGNTEAFF. CDR3 nucleotide sequence: TGTGCCAGCGTACAGGGCAACACTGAAGCTTTCTTT.

This clone was picked up a small number of times. Written as DNA, the CDR3 is TGTGCCAGCACGCCGGAGAGATCCTACGAGCAGTACTTC. This translates into CASTPERSYEQYF. The rearrangement links TRBV28 to TRBJ2-7; D remains unclear. The length of the CDR3 is 13 residues. From germline, CDR1 is MDHEN and CDR2 SYDVKM. Trimming shortened V by 7 bases and J by 1 base, and 11 bases separated the two germline ends.

The chain is built from TRBV5-6 and TRBJ1-4; D gene unclear. From germline, CDR1 is SGHDT and CDR2 YYEEEE. The V gene lost 4 bases and the J gene lost 0 bases, with 13 bases spanning the gap. The CDR3 is 16 residues long. The CDR3 loop is CASSIRAVATNEKLFF. The CDR3 coding sequence is TGTGCCAGCAGCATAAGAGCAGTTGCAACTAATGAAAAACTGTTTTTT.

This clone was detected only a few times. The gene calls are TRBV6-5 and TRBJ1-2; D gene ambiguous. Trimming pared 7 bases from V and 3 bases from J, leaving 12 bases between. The CDR3 runs 13 residues. In germline, CDR1 is MNHEY, CDR2 SVGAGI. The CDR3 region is CASTSTGDYGYTF. DNA of the CDR3: TGTGCCAGCACCTCAACTGGGGACTATGGCTACACCTTC.

This clone has only a few counts. The chain carries TRBV4-3 and TRBJ2-1, with 7 nucleotides matching TRBD1. The CDR3 runs to 15 residues. Germline CDR1 reads LGHNA; CDR2 reads YSLEER. J gave up 4 bases and V 1 base, and 4 bases lay outside the gene matches. The chain's CDR3 is CASSQGGQLYNEQFF. Here the CDR3 DNA reads TGCGCCAGCAGCCAAGGGGGACAGCTTTACAATGAGCAGTTCTTC.

The sample holds a few counts of this clone. The chain recombines TRBV18 with TRBJ2-2; D gene uncertain. Germline V gene data show CDR1 as KGHSH and CDR2 as LQKENI. With 5 bases removed from V and 6 bases from J, the gap between germline ends came to 4 bases. This CDR3 has 11 residues. This chain's CDR3 is CASSLAGELFF. CDR3 in DNA: TGTGCCAGCTCATTAGCCGGGGAGCTGTTTTTT.

The V and J genes are TRBV2 and TRBJ2-5, with D perhaps matching TRBD2 (6 bases). The V and J ends lost 5 bases and 5 bases respectively, with 12 bases between them. This CDR3 is built from 13 residues. CDR1 and CDR2 from the germline V gene are SNHLY and FYNNEI. The CDR3, as DNA: TGTGCCAGCAGTTCGGAGGGCCGTGAGACCCAGTACTTC. Its protein product is CASSSEGRETQYF.

This clone was recorded a few times. This chain connects TRBV30 to TRBJ2-7; weak D call: TRBD1 (5 bases). The CDR3 contains 13 residues. Germline CDR1 is GTSNPN and CDR2 is SVGIG (reference sequence). Trimming took off 3 bases at V and 6 bases at J, with 15 bases between the two ends. The CDR3 reads CAWSSTGRPEQYF. The DNA of the CDR3 is TGTGCCTGGAGCAGTACAGGCCGTCCCGAGCAGTACTTC. The full variable domain, completed using reference TRBV30 and TRBJ2-7, is SQTIHQWPATLVQPVGSPLSLECTVEGTSNPNLYWYRQAAGRGLQLLFYSVGIGQISSEVPQNLSASRPQDRQFILSSKKLLLSDSGFYLCAWSSTGRPEQYFGPGTRLTVT.

This clone came up a few times. The chain joins TRBV27 to TRBJ1-2; D possibly corresponds to TRBD1 (5 bases). Trimming left V 1 base short and J 6 bases short, with 15 bases between. The germline CDR1 and CDR2 sequences are MNHEY and SMNVEV (reference sequence). The CDR3 contains 15 residues. CDR3 bases: TGTGCCAGCAGTTTATTAGGGAAATCAGGGAATGGCTACACCTTC. The encoded protein is CASSLLGKSGNGYTF.